The entry below gives a single TCR beta chain sequence along with its context. J lost 4 bases, V lost 3 bases, and 16 bases had no gene match. This CDR3 contains 19 residues. Germline V gives CDR1 SEHNR, CDR2 FQNEAQ (reference sequence). Original methodology: Reference gene primers were amplified, and this amplification served to estimate nucleated cell counts. TCRdb's copy holds only in-frame clones and misses some; the assay was immunoSEQ multiplex PCR. That table gives V, J and clone size, and the DNA gave D and trimming. This sample has roughly 150,000 clones; 79% occur once, and the top ten carry around 19%. These data are taken from a study of blood T cell repertoires in COVID-19. The participants were between 18 and 89 years old and came from some 23 US areas. Allocation to cohorts depended on clinical history reported by the participants.

The receptor was derived from an older woman in a cohort exposed to, infected with or recovered from COVID-19 (not recorded which). V and J are TRBV7-9 and TRBJ2-1; the match to TRBD2 covers 9 bases. Sequencing was done on a sample of PBMCs or T cells enriched from blood (not recorded which). CDR3 protein: CASSFREWGASGDYNEQFF. In nucleotides, the CDR3 is TGTGCCAGCAGCTTCCGGGAATGGGGCGCTAGCGGGGATTACAATGAGCAGTTCTTC. The variable domain in full, with the rest retrieved from reference TRBV7-9 and TRBJ2-1, is DTGVSQNPRHKITKRGQNVTFRCDPISEHNRLYWYRQTLGQGPEFLTYFQNEAQLEKSRLLSDRFSAERPKGSFSTLEIQRTEQGDSAMYLCASSFREWGASGDYNEQFFGPGTRLTVL.